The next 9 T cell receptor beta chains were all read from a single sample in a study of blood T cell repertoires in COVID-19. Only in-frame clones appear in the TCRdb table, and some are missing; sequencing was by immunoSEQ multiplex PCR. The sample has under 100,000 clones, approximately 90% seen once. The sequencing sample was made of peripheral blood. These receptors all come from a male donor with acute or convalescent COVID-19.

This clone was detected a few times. The CDR3 nucleotides are TGTGCCAGCAGCCCACAACCTTGGGGGCCCGGGTACCAAGAGACCCAGTACTTC. This sequence encodes CASSPQPWGPGYQETQYF. This chain uses TRBV9 with TRBJ2-5; D might be TRBD1 (6 bases). Germline assignment: CDR1 SGDLS and CDR2 YYNGEE. V was pared by 4 bases and J by 0 bases, with 22 bases between. The CDR3 extends over 18 amino acids.

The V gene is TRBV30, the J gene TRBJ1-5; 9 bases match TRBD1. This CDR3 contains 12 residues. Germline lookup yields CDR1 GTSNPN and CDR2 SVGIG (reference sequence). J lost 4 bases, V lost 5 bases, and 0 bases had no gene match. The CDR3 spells CAWGQGNQPQHF. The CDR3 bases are TGTGCCTGGGGACAGGGGAATCAGCCCCAGCATTTT.

CDR3 nucleotide sequence: TGTGCCAGCAGGAGGCAGAGACTAAACACTGAAGCTTTCTTT. This translates into CASRRQRLNTEAFF. This chain joins TRBV6-5 and TRBJ1-1; D remains ambiguous. The V gene's germline CDR1 is MNHEY and CDR2 SVGAGI. Trimming left V 6 bases short and J 2 bases short, with 13 bases between. The CDR3 consists of 14 residues.

CDR3 loop: CASSWGPQGARYEQYF. In DNA, the CDR3 is TGTGCCAGCAGCTGGGGCCCCCAGGGGGCCAGATACGAGCAGTACTTC. The rearrangement joins TRBV5-5 to TRBJ2-7; TRBD1 aligns across 8 bases. This CDR3 has 16 amino acids. V lost 3 bases, J lost 4 bases, and 12 bases stayed unmatched. Germline V gene data show CDR1 as SGHKS and CDR2 as YYEKEE (reference sequence).

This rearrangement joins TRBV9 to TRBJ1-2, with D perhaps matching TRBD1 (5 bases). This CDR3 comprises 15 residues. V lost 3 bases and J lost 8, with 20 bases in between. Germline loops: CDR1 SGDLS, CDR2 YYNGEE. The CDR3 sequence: CASSAAGGVGVGYTF. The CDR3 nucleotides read TGTGCCAGCAGCGCAGCTGGCGGGGTGGGGGTCGGCTACACCTTC.

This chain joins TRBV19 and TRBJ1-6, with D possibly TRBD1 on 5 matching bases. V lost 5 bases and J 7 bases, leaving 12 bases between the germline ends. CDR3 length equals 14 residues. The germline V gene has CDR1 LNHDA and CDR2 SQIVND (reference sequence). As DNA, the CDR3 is TGTGCCAGTAGTGACCAGGGTGCGAATTCACCCCTCCACTTT. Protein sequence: CASSDQGANSPLHF.

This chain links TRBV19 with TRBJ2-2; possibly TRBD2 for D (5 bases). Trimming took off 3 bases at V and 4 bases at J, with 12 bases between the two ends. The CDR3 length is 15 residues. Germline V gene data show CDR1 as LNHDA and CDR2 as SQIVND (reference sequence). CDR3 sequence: CASSISPAGTGELFF. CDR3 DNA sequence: TGTGCCAGTAGTATCTCGCCCGCGGGCACCGGGGAGCTGTTTTTT. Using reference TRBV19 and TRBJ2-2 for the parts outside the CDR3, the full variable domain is DGGITQSPKYLFRKEGQNVTLSCEQNLNHDAMYWYRQDPGQGLRLIYYSQIVNDFQKGDIAEGYSVSREKKESFPLTVTSAQKNPTAFYLCASSISPAGTGELFFGEGSRLTVL.

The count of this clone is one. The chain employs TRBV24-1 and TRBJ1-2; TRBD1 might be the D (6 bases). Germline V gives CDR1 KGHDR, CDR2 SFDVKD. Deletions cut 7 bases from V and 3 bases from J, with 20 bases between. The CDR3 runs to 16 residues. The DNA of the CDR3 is TGTGCCACCAGCACCTCACGACAGGCGGGCGACTATGGCTACACCTTC. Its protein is CATSTSRQAGDYGYTF.

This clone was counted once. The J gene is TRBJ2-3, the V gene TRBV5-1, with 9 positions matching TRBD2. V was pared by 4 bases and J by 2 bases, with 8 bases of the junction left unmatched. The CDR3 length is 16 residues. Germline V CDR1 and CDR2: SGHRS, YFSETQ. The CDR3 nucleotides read TGCGCCAGCAGCGCGGGGGGGCAGACCTACACAGATACGCAGTATTTT. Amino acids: CASSAGGQTYTDTQYF.